The 27 T cell receptor beta chains in this list originate from one sample, sequenced in a study of spatial heterogeneity in lung cancer (dated by TCRdb to about 2019). General conclusions and limits of the study: The tumor nonsynonymous mutation count correlated with the number of expanded intratumoral alpha and beta TCRs.

Sample time point, as interpreted from the label and publication: sample taken at primary tumor resection. The library came from 5' RACE. This sample was sequenced with a NextSeq 500. TCRdb's own reprocessing of the public reads used fastp at Q25 and MiXCR and kept productive beta chains. Entries that share a CDR3 protein sequence are merged under the most common genes and DNA. This sample lists about 100,000 distinct CDR3 sequences; approximately 4% were detected once. The ten largest clones represent about 20% of the sample. Antigens for these TCRs are unknown. This sample comprised lung tumor tissue, obtained at surgery. The origin of the receptors is a male donor with early-stage non-small cell lung cancer.

This clonotype was observed at least ten times. The genes are TRBV3-1 and TRBJ1-3; unclear D gene. Germline loops: CDR1 LGHDT, CDR2 YNNKEL (reference sequence). Trimming stripped 0 bases from V and 0 bases from J, with 12 bases between. This CDR3 spans 17 amino acids. CDR3 coding DNA: TGTGCCAGCAGCCAAGAAGAAGCGGGTCACTCTGGAAACACCATATATTTT. Translated: CASSQEEAGHSGNTIYF.

This clonotype appeared many times. The J gene is TRBJ2-1, the V gene TRBV29-1; possible D gene TRBD2, 5 bases. With 4 bases removed from V and 10 bases from J, the gap between germline ends came to 17 bases. CDR1 and CDR2 from the germline V gene are SQVTM and ANQGSEA. The CDR3 sequence is 13 residues long. CDR3 amino acids: CSVALGGEGEQFF. The CDR3 bases are TGCAGCGTTGCTCTGGGTGGCGAGGGCGAGCAGTTCTTC.

In its sample, this clonotype was seen many times. The chain couples TRBV4-2 to TRBJ2-3; 14 nucleotides line up with TRBD2. Trimming took 4 bases from V and 2 from J; bases not matched to a gene: 5. Germline-derived CDR1 and CDR2 are LGHNA and YNFKEQ. CDR3 length equals 17 residues. CDR3 sequence reads: CASSRGLAGGNTDTQYF. The CDR3, as DNA: TGTGCCAGCAGCCGTGGACTAGCGGGAGGTAACACAGATACGCAGTATTTT.

This clonotype was seen repeatedly, ten times or more. The CDR3, as DNA: TGTGCCAGCAGTTTAGGTGCAGGGGGCCTCGGCGAGCAGTACTTC. Its protein is CASSLGAGGLGEQYF. The chain recombines TRBV12-3 or TRBV12-4 with TRBJ2-7, with TRBD1 identical over 8 bases. The CDR3 spans 15 residues. V shed 1 base and J 6 bases; nucleotides not matched to a gene: 8.

Ten or more counts support this clonotype. The chain links TRBV6-5 to TRBJ2-2; D is undetermined. Trimming shortened V by 7 bases and J by 6 bases, and 3 bases separated the two germline ends. The germline CDR1 and CDR2 sequences are MNHEY and SVGAGI. This CDR3 is built from 10 residues. CDR3 sequence reads: CASKSGELFF. The CDR3, as DNA: TGTGCCAGCAAATCCGGGGAGCTGTTTTTT.

Many counts were recorded for this clonotype. The chain carries TRBV4-2 and TRBJ1-5, with D unclear. Trimming took off 0 bases at V and 5 bases at J, with 11 bases between the two ends. This CDR3 comprises 15 residues. Germline V gene lookup returns CDR1 LGHNA and CDR2 YNFKEQ. CDR3 in amino acids: CASSQDAMGYQPQHF. In nucleotides, the CDR3 is TGTGCCAGCAGCCAAGATGCTATGGGTTATCAGCCCCAGCATTTT.

At least ten counts were recorded for this clonotype. The J gene is TRBJ1-4, the V gene TRBV3-1; D remains unclear. CDR1 LGHDT and CDR2 YNNKEL come from the germline V gene (reference sequence). The CDR3 consists of 12 residues. With 2 bases removed from V and 8 bases from J, the gap between germline ends came to 6 bases. The CDR3 protein is CASSQISEKLFF. The CDR3 coding sequence is TGTGCCAGCAGCCAAATCTCGGAAAAACTGTTTTTT.

The table lists this clonotype with many counts. The rearrangement uses TRBV6-6 and TRBJ2-3, with a possible D match to TRBD2 (6 bases). The CDR3 loop spans 16 amino acids. V was cut by 0 bases and J by 5 bases, with 15 bases left in between. CDR1 and CDR2 (germline): MNHNY, SVGAGI (reference sequence). CDR3 sequence: CASSYSRGGKGDTQYF. CDR3 nucleotide sequence: TGTGCCAGCAGTTACTCTCGTGGGGGGAAAGGAGATACGCAGTATTTT.

V and J are TRBV7-2 and TRBJ2-3; TRBD1 matches at 7 bases. CDR3 size: 16 residues. CDR1 and CDR2 (germline): SGHTA, FQGNSA. The ends lost 0 bases at V and 1 base at J; junction bases unmatched: 4. CDR3 DNA: TGTGCCAGCAGCTTAGCGTGGGACAGTTGCACAGATACGCAGTATTTT. This codes for CASSLAWDSCTDTQYF.

This clonotype was seen ten or more times. This sequence joins TRBV6-6 and TRBJ1-2; D is uncertain. V was clipped by 11 bases and J by 7 bases, with 5 bases between them. This CDR3 is built from 8 residues. CDR1 is MNHNY and CDR2 is SVGAGI in the germline V gene (reference sequence). The DNA for the CDR3 is TGTGCCGCAGGTGGCTACACCTTC. Translating it yields CAAGGYTF.

This clonotype was counted ten times or more. V gene TRBV12-5 combines with J gene TRBJ2-1, with a possible D match to TRBD2 (6 bases). CDR3 length: 13 amino acids. Per the germline V gene, CDR1 is LGHNT and CDR2 is FRNRAP. Trimming removed 4 bases from V and 9 bases from J, with 13 bases in between. CDR3 nucleotide sequence: TGTGCTAGTGGTTGGGGGGACTCCTCTGAGCAGTTCTTC. This translates into CASGWGDSSEQFF. Full variable domain (remainder filled in from reference TRBV12-5 and TRBJ2-1): DARVTQTPRHKVTEMGQEVTMRCQPILGHNTVFWYRQTMMQGLELLAYFRNRAPLDDSGMPKDRFSAEMPDATLATLKIQPSEPRDSAVYFCASGWGDSSEQFFGPGTRLTVL.

This clonotype has ten or more counts. This chain joins TRBV7-6 and TRBJ1-1, with D uncertain. The CDR3 sequence is 16 residues long. V was trimmed by 5 bases and J by 5 bases, leaving 21 bases between them. Per germline, CDR1 SGHVS and CDR2 FNYEAQ. CDR3 nucleotides: TGTGCCAGCAGCCCTGTCGTGGCGGCCGGAACGACTGAAGCTTTCTTT. It yields the protein CASSPVVAAGTTEAFF.

This chain connects TRBV10-3 to TRBJ2-7; TRBD2 matches 7 bases. Unmatched junction bases numbered 2, after V lost 0 bases and J lost 0 bases. Per germline, CDR1 ENHRY and CDR2 SYGVKD. This CDR3 spans 15 amino acids. The CDR3 region has the DNA TGTGCCATCAGTGAGTCGGGAGGGTACTCCTACGAGCAGTACTTC. It translates to CAISESGGYSYEQYF.

This clonotype was counted at least ten times. The V and J genes are TRBV10-3 and TRBJ2-3; 7 positions match TRBD1. Germline CDR1 and CDR2: ENHRY and SYGVKD. V shed 0 bases, J shed 6 bases, and the junction held 3 bases outside the gene matches. The CDR3 has 14 residues. In nucleotides, the CDR3 is TGTGCCATCAGTGAGTCGCTCAGGGGGGATACGCAGTATTTT. Protein: CAISESLRGDTQYF.

This clonotype has ten or more counts. The chain is built from TRBV11-2 and TRBJ1-6; D is perhaps TRBD1 (6 bases). The germline gives CDR1 SGHAT, CDR2 FQNNGV. The CDR3 length is 16 residues. Trimming took 4 bases from V and 9 from J, leaving 19 bases between them. In DNA, the CDR3 is TGTGCCAGCAGCTCGTGGACAGCGGGGCTCTCTTCACCCCTCCACTTT. Protein: CASSSWTAGLSSPLHF.

Many counts were recorded for this clonotype. This rearrangement joins TRBV9 to TRBJ2-7; tentatively, D is TRBD2 (6 bases). CDR1 is SGDLS and CDR2 is YYNGEE in the germline V gene. CDR3 length: 14 amino acids. Trimming pared 3 bases from V and 2 bases from J, leaving 12 bases between. The CDR3 protein is CASSAGDAAYEQYF. CDR3 in DNA: TGTGCCAGCAGCGCGGGGGACGCGGCCTACGAGCAGTACTTC. Filled out from reference TRBV9 and TRBJ2-7, the complete variable domain reads DSGVTQTPKHLITATGQRVTLRCSPRSGDLSVYWYQQSLDQGLQFLIQYYNGEERAKGNILERFSAQQFPDLHSELNLSSLELGDSALYFCASSAGDAAYEQYFGPGTRLTVT.

This clonotype has at least ten counts. This chain connects TRBV5-4 to TRBJ2-7; tentatively, D is TRBD1 or TRBD2 (5 bases each). The CDR3 loop spans 13 amino acids. With 2 bases removed from V and 2 bases from J, the gap between germline ends came to 8 bases. The germline V gene has CDR1 SGHNT and CDR2 YYREEE (reference sequence). CDR3 protein: CASSFRGTYEQYF. The CDR3 DNA follows: TGTGCCAGCAGCTTCCGGGGCACCTACGAGCAGTACTTC.

This clonotype was counted many times. The rearrangement uses TRBV10-3 and TRBJ2-1, with 11 nucleotides matching TRBD2. Germline-derived CDR1 and CDR2 are ENHRY and SYGVKD. With V trimmed by 6 bases and J by 9 bases, 4 bases remained unmatched. This CDR3 has 13 amino acids. CDR3 DNA sequence: TGTGCCATCAGCCTGGGGACTAGCGGTGAGCAGTTCTTC. Translating it yields CAISLGTSGEQFF.

The table lists this clonotype with a few counts. The J gene is TRBJ2-7, the V gene TRBV28; weak D call: TRBD1 (6 bases). Deletions cut 4 bases from V and 2 bases from J, with 15 bases between. The CDR3 contains 15 residues. Germline CDR1 and CDR2: MDHEN and SYDVKM. CDR3 nucleotide sequence: TGTGCCAGCAGTTACCCGCCGGGACAACCCTACGAGCAGTACTTC. It yields the protein CASSYPPGQPYEQYF.

This clonotype came up many times. The CDR3 nucleotides are TGTGCCAGCAGTCCTTGGCCGCGGTACGAGCAGTACTTC. Translated: CASSPWPRYEQYF. This chain connects TRBV27 to TRBJ2-7; D not certain. Trimming removed 5 bases at V and 4 bases at J, with 12 bases between. Germline CDR1 is MNHEY and CDR2 is SMNVEV (reference sequence). CDR3 length: 13 residues.

This clonotype has at least ten counts. The V call is TRBV12-3 or TRBV12-4, the J call TRBJ1-1; 10 bases line up with TRBD1. The CDR3 sequence is 15 residues long. The trim removed 5 bases at V and 3 bases at J, leaving 6 bases unmatched. CDR3 sequence (DNA): TGTGCCAGCAGTCACCCGGGACAGGGGTACACTGAAGCTTTCTTT. Translation gives CASSHPGQGYTEAFF.

This clonotype has a count of ten or more. This chain connects TRBV24-1 to TRBJ1-2; D might be TRBD1 (5 bases). Per germline, CDR1 KGHDR and CDR2 SFDVKD. The CDR3 is made up of 14 amino acids. The germline V and J ends were trimmed by 3 bases and 3 bases, with 10 bases remaining between them. The CDR3 sequence: CATSDTAGHYGYTF. CDR3 nucleotide sequence: TGTGCCACCAGTGATACGGCAGGGCACTATGGCTACACCTTC.

This clonotype was found many times. CDR3 nucleotide sequence: TGCAGTGCTAGTGCCTATTCAATAGATACGCAGTATTTT. Translation: CSASAYSIDTQYF. The chain is built from TRBV20-1 and TRBJ2-3, with no clear D. V lost 3 bases and J lost 5, with 12 bases in between. CDR3 length: 13 residues. Germline CDR1 is DFQATT and CDR2 is SNEGSKA (reference sequence).

At least ten counts were recorded for this clonotype. This chain uses TRBV25-1 with TRBJ2-5, with D possibly matching TRBD1 (5 bases). Germline assignment: CDR1 MGHDK and CDR2 SYGVNS. Trimming removed 7 bases from V and 5 bases from J, with 11 bases in between. The CDR3 runs 12 residues. CDR3 nucleotides: TGTGCCAGCAACCAGGGTAGGGAGACCCAGTACTTC. It translates to CASNQGRETQYF.

This clonotype was picked up many times. This chain links TRBV5-1 with TRBJ1-1, with a weak D call TRBD1 (5 bases). Trimming cost V 0 bases and J 0 bases, with 12 bases left between them. Germline CDR1 and CDR2: SGHRS and YFSETQ. The CDR3 consists of 16 residues. The CDR3 nucleotides read TGCGCCAGCAGCTTGGAAGGGGCCCCCATGAACACTGAAGCTTTCTTT. As protein: CASSLEGAPMNTEAFF.

This clonotype came up many times. The rearrangement links TRBV7-8 to TRBJ2-5; D gene uncertain. There are 13 residues in the CDR3. Trimming left V 1 base short and J 5 bases short, with 8 bases between. Germline CDR1 and CDR2: SGHVS and FQNEAQ. CDR3 coding DNA: TGTGCCAGCAGCTTAGACGCCTCGGAGACCCAGTACTTC. It is translated as CASSLDASETQYF.

This clonotype was seen at least ten times. J is TRBJ2-1 and V is TRBV6-5; unclear D gene. Trimming shortened V by 0 bases and J by 9 bases, and 6 bases separated the two germline ends. The CDR3 is 12 residues long. Germline V gene data show CDR1 as MNHEY and CDR2 as SVGAGI. This CDR3 reads CASSYSGSEQFF. The DNA for the CDR3 is TGTGCCAGCAGTTACTCGGGTAGTGAGCAGTTCTTC.